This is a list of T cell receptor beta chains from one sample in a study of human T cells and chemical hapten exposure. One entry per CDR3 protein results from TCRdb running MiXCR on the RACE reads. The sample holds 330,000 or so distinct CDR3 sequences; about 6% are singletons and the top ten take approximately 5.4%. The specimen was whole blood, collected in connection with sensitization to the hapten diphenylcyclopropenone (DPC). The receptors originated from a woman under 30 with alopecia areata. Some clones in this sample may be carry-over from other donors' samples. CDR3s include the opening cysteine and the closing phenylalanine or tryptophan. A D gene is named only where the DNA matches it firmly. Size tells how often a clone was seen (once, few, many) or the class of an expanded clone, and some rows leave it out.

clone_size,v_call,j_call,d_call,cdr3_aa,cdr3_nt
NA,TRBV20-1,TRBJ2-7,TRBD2,CSATSGSPSEQYF,TGCAGTGCTACTAGCGGGTCCCCTTCCGAGCAGTACTTC
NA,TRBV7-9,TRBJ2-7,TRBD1,CASSLVGQGHEQYF,TGTGCCAGCAGCTTAGTGGGACAGGGACACGAGCAGTACTTC
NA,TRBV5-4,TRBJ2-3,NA,CASRSRGGGGTDTQYF,TGTGCCAGCAGATCCCGAGGAGGGGGTGGCACAGATACGCAGTATTTT
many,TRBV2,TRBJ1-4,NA,CAVLTGGSRSNEKLFF,TGTGCCGTCTTGACGGGGGGGAGTCGGTCTAATGAAAAACTGTTTTTT
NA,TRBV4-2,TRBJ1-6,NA,CASSQEGTQGSPLHF,TGTGCCAGCAGCCAAGAAGGCACCCAGGGGTCACCCCTCCACTTT
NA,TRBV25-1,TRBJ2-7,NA,CASSESKGPRNEQYF,TGTGCCAGCAGTGAATCGAAGGGACCGCGCAACGAGCAGTACTTC
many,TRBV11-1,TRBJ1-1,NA,CASSPVDNSFF,TGTGCCAGCAGCCCCGTTGACAATAGCTTCTTT
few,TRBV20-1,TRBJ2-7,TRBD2,CSARASSGAVYEQYF,TGCAGTGCTAGAGCTTCTAGCGGGGCCGTCTACGAGCAGTACTTC
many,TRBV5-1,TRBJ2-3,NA,CASSNEAPDTQYF,TGCGCCAGCAGCAATGAAGCCCCGGATACGCAGTATTTT
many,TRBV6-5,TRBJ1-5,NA,CASSYSAGNSNQPQHF,TGTGCCAGCAGTTACTCAGCAGGCAATAGCAATCAGCCCCAGCATTTT
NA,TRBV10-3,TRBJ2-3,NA,CAISESQGGPQGDTQYF,TGTGCCATCAGTGAGTCCCAGGGGGGACCCCAGGGAGATACGCAGTATTTT
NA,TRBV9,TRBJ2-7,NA,CASSPTGTRYEQYF,TGTGCCAGCAGCCCGACAGGAACCCGATACGAGCAGTACTTC
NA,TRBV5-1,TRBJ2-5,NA,CASSSPSVETQYF,TGCGCCAGCAGCTCCCCTAGCGTCGAGACCCAGTACTTC
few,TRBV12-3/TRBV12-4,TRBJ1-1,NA,CASSSEGPGNTEAFF,TGTGCCAGCAGTTCCGAGGGCCCTGGGAACACTGAAGCTTTCTTT
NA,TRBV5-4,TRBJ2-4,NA,CASSPTSEGPSVRYF,NA
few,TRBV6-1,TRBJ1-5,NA,CASSEINRQVSNQPQHF,TGTGCCAGCAGTGAGATCAATCGACAGGTCAGCAATCAGCCCCAGCATTTT
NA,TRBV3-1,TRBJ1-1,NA,CASSHMNTEAFF,TGTGCCAGCAGCCATATGAACACTGAAGCTTTCTTT
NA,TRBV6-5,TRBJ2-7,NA,CASRRDRGYWSDEQYF,TGTGCCAGCAGGAGGGATAGGGGGTACTGGTCCGACGAGCAGTACTTC
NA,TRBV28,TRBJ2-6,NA,CASSPGFNSGANVLTF,TGTGCCAGCTCACCGGGGTTCAACTCTGGGGCCAACGTCCTGACTTTC
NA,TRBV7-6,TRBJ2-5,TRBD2,CASARAGVEQETQYF,TGTGCCAGCGCAAGGGCGGGGGTTGAACAAGAGACCCAGTACTTC
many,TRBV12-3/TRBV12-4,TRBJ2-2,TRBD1,CASSPGTGVTGELFF,TGTGCCAGCAGCCCCGGGACAGGGGTCACCGGGGAGCTGTTTTTT
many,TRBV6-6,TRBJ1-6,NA,CASSTAGGRTNSPLHF,TGTGCCAGCAGTACGGCCGGTGGACGCACCAATTCACCCCTCCACTTT
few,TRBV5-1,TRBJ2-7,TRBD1,CASSLGDRDSYEQYF,TGCGCCAGCAGCTTGGGGGACAGGGACTCCTACGAGCAGTACTTC
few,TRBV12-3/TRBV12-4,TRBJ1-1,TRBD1,CASSQNPGQGTNTEAFF,TGTGCCAGCAGCCAAAACCCTGGACAGGGTACCAACACTGAAGCTTTCTTT
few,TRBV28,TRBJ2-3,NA,CASSSPPTDTQYF,TGTGCCAGCAGTTCGCCCCCCACAGATACGCAGTATTTT
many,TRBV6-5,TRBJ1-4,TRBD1,CASSPGDSRNEKLFF,TGTGCCAGCAGTCCGGGGGACAGCCGGAATGAAAAACTGTTTTTT
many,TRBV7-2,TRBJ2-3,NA,CASSLVGYTDTQYF,TGTGCCAGCAGCTTAGTCGGATACACAGATACGCAGTATTTT
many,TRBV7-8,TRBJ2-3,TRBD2,CASSLVLAGGPEPDTQYF,TGTGCCAGCAGCTTAGTGCTGGCGGGGGGGCCGGAGCCAGATACGCAGTATTTT
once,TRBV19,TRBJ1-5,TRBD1,CASSTQQGRNQPQHF,TGTGCCAGTAGTACCCAACAGGGGCGCAATCAGCCCCAGCATTTT
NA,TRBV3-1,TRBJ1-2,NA,CASSQDHGGTTYGYTF,TGTGCCAGCAGCCAAGATCATGGAGGGACCACCTATGGCTACACCTTC
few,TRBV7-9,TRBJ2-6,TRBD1,CASISDRPSSGANVLTF,TGTGCCAGCATCTCGGACAGGCCATCCTCTGGGGCCAACGTCCTGACTTTC
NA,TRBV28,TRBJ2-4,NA,CASSFRQILAKNIQYF,TGTGCCAGCAGTTTCAGACAGATACTAGCCAAAAACATTCAGTACTTC
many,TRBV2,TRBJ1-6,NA,CASSRGQFYNSPLHF,TGTGCCAGCAGTCGAGGGCAGTTCTATAATTCACCCCTCCACTTT
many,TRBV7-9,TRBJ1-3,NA,CASSFFWASVSPGNTIYF,TGTGCCAGCAGCTTTTTCTGGGCGAGTGTGTCCCCAGGAAACACCATATATTTT
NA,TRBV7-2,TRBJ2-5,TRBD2,CASSLMGGDQETQYF,TGTGCCAGCAGCCTAATGGGGGGGGACCAAGAGACCCAGTACTTC
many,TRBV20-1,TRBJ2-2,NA,CSAREARTTNTGELFF,TGCAGTGCTAGAGAGGCCCGGACGACGAACACCGGGGAGCTGTTTTTT
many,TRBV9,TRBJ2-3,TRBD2,CASSPRIAGGGTDTQYF,TGTGCCAGCAGCCCCCGGATTGCGGGGGGAGGCACAGATACGCAGTATTTT
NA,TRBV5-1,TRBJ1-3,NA,CASSLASGASSGNTIYF,TGCGCCAGCAGCTTGGCAAGTGGTGCCTCCTCTGGAAACACCATATATTTT
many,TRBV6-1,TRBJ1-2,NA,CASSEARQAYSSYTF,TGTGCCAGCAGTGAAGCTCGGCAGGCCTACTCTAGCTACACCTTC
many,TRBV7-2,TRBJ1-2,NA,CASSLAGHGYTF,TGTGCCAGCAGCTTAGCAGGCCATGGCTACACCTTC
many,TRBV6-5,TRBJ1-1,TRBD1,CASSTGQGDTEAFF,TGTGCCAGCAGTACCGGACAGGGGGACACTGAAGCTTTCTTT
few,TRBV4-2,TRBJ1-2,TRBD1,CASSQAARQGHNYGYTF,TGTGCCAGCAGCCAAGCGGCCCGACAGGGTCATAACTATGGCTACACCTTC
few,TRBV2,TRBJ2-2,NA,CASGDSTNTGELFF,TGTGCCAGCGGGGACTCAACGAACACCGGGGAGCTGTTTTTT
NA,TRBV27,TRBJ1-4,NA,CASSFYGEKLFF,TGTGCCAGCAGTTTTTACGGTGAAAAACTGTTTTTT
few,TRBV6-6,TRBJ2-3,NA,CASSFSLNTDTQYF,TGTGCCAGCAGTTTTTCGCTGAACACAGATACGCAGTATTTT
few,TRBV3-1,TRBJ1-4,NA,CASSRRTTGWQEKLFF,TGTGCCAGCAGCCGTCGTACGACAGGATGGCAGGAAAAACTGTTTTTT
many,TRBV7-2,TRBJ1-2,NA,CASSQDGFSYGYTF,TGTGCCAGCAGCCAAGACGGCTTTTCCTATGGCTACACCTTC